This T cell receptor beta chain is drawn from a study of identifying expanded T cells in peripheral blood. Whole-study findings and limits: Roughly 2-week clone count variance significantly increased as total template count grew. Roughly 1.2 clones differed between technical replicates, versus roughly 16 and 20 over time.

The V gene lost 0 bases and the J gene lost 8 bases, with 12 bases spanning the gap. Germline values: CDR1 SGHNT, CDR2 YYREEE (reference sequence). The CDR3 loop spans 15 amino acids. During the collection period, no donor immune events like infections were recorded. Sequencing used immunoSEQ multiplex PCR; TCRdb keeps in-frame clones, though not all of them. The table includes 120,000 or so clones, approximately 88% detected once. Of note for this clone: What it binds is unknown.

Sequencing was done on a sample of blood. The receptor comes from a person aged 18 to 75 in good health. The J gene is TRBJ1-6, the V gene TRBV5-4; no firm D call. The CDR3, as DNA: TGTGCCAGCAGCTTGGATTGGCAGGCTGATTCACCCCTCCACTTT. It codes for CASSLDWQADSPLHF.